A selection of T cell receptor beta chains follows, all from one sample in a study of blood T cell repertoires in COVID-19. Profiled with immunoSEQ multiplex PCR; TCRdb holds only in-frame clones, not every one. Here the sample spans around 200,000 clones, about 90% being singletons. The sample was peripheral blood. The receptors derive from a man aged 35 to 55 with active or convalescent COVID-19. Each CDR3 is given with its conserved first and last residue. D genes are given only for firm matches. Clone sizes are given selectively: once, few, many, or a class where the clone is expanded.

15	NA	TRBD2	TRBJ2-3	TRBV9	TGTGCCAGCAGCGTTAGCGGGACCATTAGGGATACGCAGTATTTT	CASSVSGTIRDTQYF
16	NA	TRBD1	TRBJ2-2	TRBV6-5	TGTGCCAGCAGTTATTTGGCCGGGACAGCCGGCGGGGAGCTGTTTTTT	CASSYLAGTAGGELFF
16	once	NA	TRBJ2-7	TRBV4-1	TGCGCCAGCAGCCAAGAGTCCGGGGGAACCGCCTACGAGCAGTACTTC	CASSQESGGTAYEQYF
12	NA	NA	TRBJ1-1	TRBV19	TGTGCCAGTAGCCTCCTTTACACTGAAGCTTTCTTT	CASSLLYTEAFF
14	NA	TRBD1	TRBJ2-7	TRBV7-9	TGTGCCAGCAGCCCAGACAGGGGAAGATACGAGCAGTACTTC	CASSPDRGRYEQYF
16	NA	NA	TRBJ2-5	TRBV24-1	TGTGCCACCAGTGATGGTGTAGCGTCTTACCAAGAGACCCAGTACTTC	CATSDGVASYQETQYF
15	once	TRBD1	TRBJ1-5	TRBV3-1/TRBV3-2	TGTGCCAGCAGCGCAGAACAGGGGTGGAATCAGCCCCAGCATTTT	CASSAEQGWNQPQHF
12	NA	TRBD1	TRBJ1-6	TRBV28	TGTGCCAGCAGTGACAGGGTGGAGGCCCTCCACTTT	CASSDRVEALHF
17	few	TRBD2	TRBJ2-7	TRBV27	TGTGCCAGCAGTACTCAAAGGGGGGCTAGCGGGAGGTATGGGCAGTACTTC	CASSTQRGASGRYGQYF
16	NA	TRBD2	TRBJ2-3	TRBV6-5	TGTGCCAGCAGTTACGGGCTAGCGGGAGGGACAGATACGCAGTATTTT	CASSYGLAGGTDTQYF
17	NA	NA	TRBJ2-7	TRBV19	TGTGCCAGTAGTATAGATCTTGGCACAGGAGGGGCGGGGGAGCAGTACTTC	CASSIDLGTGGAGEQYF
15	NA	TRBD1	TRBJ1-2	TRBV19	TGTGCCAGTAGTCCCTCGGCAGGGGGGAACTATGGCTACACCTTC	CASSPSAGGNYGYTF
13	NA	NA	TRBJ1-2	TRBV10-3	TGTGCCATCAGTGATTCAGGGAACTATGGCTACACCTTC	CAISDSGNYGYTF
14	NA	NA	TRBJ1-1	TRBV27	TGTGCCAGCAGAGCGCGGGGCATGAACACTGAAGCTTTCTTT	CASRARGMNTEAFF
16	NA	TRBD1	TRBJ1-2	TRBV30	TGTGCCTGGATATACTGGGGGACAGGGACTAACTATGGCTACACCTTC	CAWIYWGTGTNYGYTF
16	NA	NA	TRBJ1-2	TRBV6-1	TGTGCCAGCAGTGAAGCGCGAGACGGAACCTGGAGGGGCTACACCTTC	CASSEARDGTWRGYTF
15	NA	TRBD2	TRBJ2-5	TRBV5-1	TGCGCCAGCAGCTTGGCTAGCGGGGTGGTCGGGACCCAGTACTTC	CASSLASGVVGTQYF
13	NA	NA	TRBJ2-3	TRBV5-4	TGTGCCAGCAGCTTACCCAGGTCAGATACGCAGTATTTT	CASSLPRSDTQYF
14	NA	TRBD1	TRBJ2-7	TRBV7-9	TGTGCCAGCAGCTCTAGGCAGGGGGCCCACGAGCAGTACTTC	CASSSRQGAHEQYF
16	NA	TRBD1	TRBJ2-3	TRBV28	TGTGCCAGCAGTCCCCCCCAGGACAGGCGTTGGTTTGGGCAGTATTTT	CASSPPQDRRWFGQYF
15	NA	TRBD1	TRBJ2-3	TRBV9	TGTGCCAGCAGCGCCGGGACAGCGAGCACAGATACGCAGTATTTT	CASSAGTASTDTQYF
15	NA	TRBD2	TRBJ2-2	TRBV5-1	TGCGCCAGCAGCTTGGTTACGGGAGGCACCGGGGAGCTGTTTTTT	CASSLVTGGTGELFF
15	NA	NA	TRBJ2-2	TRBV30	TGTGCCTGGAGTGTTGGGCTGACGAACACCGGGGAGCTGTTTTTT	CAWSVGLTNTGELFF
16	NA	NA	TRBJ2-3	TRBV6-1	TGTGCCAGCAGTGAAGCCGGGGGACGGGTTACAGATACGCAGTATTTT	CASSEAGGRVTDTQYF
18	NA	TRBD2	TRBJ2-1	TRBV4-1	TGCGCCAGCAGCCAGGAGACTATAGCGGGAGGGCTTATAAATGAGCAGTTCTTC	CASSQETIAGGLINEQFF
13	NA	TRBD1	TRBJ1-2	TRBV12-3/TRBV12-4	TGTGCCAGCAGTAGACAGGGCCGCTATGGCTACACCTTC	CASSRQGRYGYTF
15	NA	NA	TRBJ1-5	TRBV5-4	TGTGCCAGCAGCTTGGACAGGGAAGTTCCGCAGCCCCAGCATTTT	CASSLDREVPQPQHF
15	NA	TRBD1	TRBJ2-2	TRBV19	TGTGCCAGTAGTATGGTGCCAGGGGGCACCGGGGAGCTGTTTTTT	CASSMVPGGTGELFF
17	NA	NA	TRBJ2-4	TRBV19	TGTGCCAGTAGTCCATCCCGGCCAGGGGGCGGGGGTGACATTCAGTACTTC	CASSPSRPGGGGDIQYF
14	NA	TRBD1	TRBJ2-7	TRBV5-1	TGCGCCAGCAGCGGGACAGGGGGTTCCTACGAGCAGTACTTC	CASSGTGGSYEQYF
14	NA	NA	TRBJ1-6	TRBV19	TGTGCCAGTAGTACCACAGTTATCAATTCACCCCTCCACTTT	CASSTTVINSPLHF
16	NA	NA	TRBJ1-3	TRBV13	TGTGCCAGCAGTTTACTACTTCGGGAGCCAGGAAACACCATATATTTT	CASSLLLREPGNTIYF
11	once	NA	TRBJ1-1	TRBV10-3	TGTGCCATCAGTGTAGATACTGAAGCTTTCTTT	CAISVDTEAFF
14	NA	NA	TRBJ2-2	TRBV27	TGTGCCAGCAGTTTCACAGGAAACACCGGGGAGCTGTTTTTT	CASSFTGNTGELFF
16	NA	TRBD1	TRBJ2-7	TRBV28	TGTGCCAGCAGTTTTCCAGGGGACAGGTTCTCCTACGAGCAGTACTTC	CASSFPGDRFSYEQYF
15	NA	NA	TRBJ1-2	TRBV9	TGTGCCAGCAGCGTAGATCAGGGACAATACTATGGCTACACCTTC	CASSVDQGQYYGYTF